Listed below are T cell receptor beta chains from one sample, sequenced in a study of CD8+ T cells in alopecia areata. Using immunoSEQ multiplex PCR, the repertoire was profiled, and TCRdb retains in-frame clones only, with some absent. The sample contains under 350,000 clones, more than 45% of which appear only once. This sample comprised CD4+ T cells sorted from blood, obtained at week 24, from a patient treated with tofacitinib. These receptors were obtained from a human donor with alopecia areata. Both conserved end residues are part of each CDR3. D genes are given only for firm matches. Rows may omit the clone size; those that give it use once, few, many or a size class.

V gene	D gene	J gene	clone size	CDR3 protein	CDR3 DNA
TRBV27	TRBD1	TRBJ2-7	NA	CATKTDRASYEQYF	TGTGCCACCAAGACCGACAGGGCCTCCTACGAGCAGTACTTC
TRBV11-2	NA	TRBJ1-1	NA	CASQRGNTEAFF	TGTGCCAGCCAAAGGGGGAACACTGAAGCTTTCTTT
TRBV5-5	NA	TRBJ2-5	NA	CASSLAGPDTQETQYF	TGTGCCAGCAGCTTGGCGGGTCCCGATACACAAGAGACCCAGTACTTC
TRBV6-5	NA	TRBJ2-7	NA	CASSYLSEQYF	TGTGCCAGCAGTTACTTGAGTGAGCAGTACTTC
TRBV18	TRBD1	TRBJ1-2	NA	CASSPGTGREGGYTF	TGTGCCAGCTCACCAGGGACAGGGAGGGAAGGCGGCTACACCTTC
TRBV29-1	TRBD1	TRBJ1-2	NA	CSVRDRVGYGYTF	TGCAGCGTCCGGGACAGGGTAGGCTATGGCTACACCTTC
TRBV19	TRBD1	TRBJ2-5	NA	CASSIGGTAQETQYF	TGTGCCAGTAGTATAGGGGGGACAGCCCAAGAGACCCAGTACTTC
TRBV30	NA	TRBJ2-1	NA	CAWSPHRDNEQFF	TGTGCCTGGAGTCCCCACAGGGACAATGAGCAGTTCTTC
TRBV7-2	TRBD1	TRBJ2-5	NA	CASSPWTGPQETQYF	TGTGCCAGCAGCCCCTGGACAGGTCCTCAAGAGACCCAGTACTTC
TRBV4-1	NA	TRBJ1-2	few	CASSQTEGPNYGYTF	TGCGCCAGCAGCCAAACGGAAGGTCCAAACTATGGCTACACCTTC
TRBV30	NA	TRBJ2-2	once	CACAHRVRTGELFF	TGTGCCTGCGCACACAGGGTTAGAACCGGGGAGCTGTTTTTT
TRBV2	NA	TRBJ2-1	NA	CASSEGGSSYNEQFF	TGTGCCAGCAGTGAGGGGGGATCCTCCTACAATGAGCAGTTCTTC
TRBV10-3	NA	TRBJ2-7	few	CATTGLQGGEQYF	TGTGCCACCACCGGCCTCCAGGGTGGCGAGCAGTACTTC
TRBV6-6	NA	TRBJ1-2	NA	CASSTSGPGYTF	TGTGCCAGCAGTACGAGTGGGCCCGGCTACACCTTC
TRBV7-2	NA	TRBJ2-3	NA	CASSLGGRAGTDTQYF	TGTGCCAGCAGCTTAGGTGGGCGGGCGGGCACAGATACGCAGTATTTT
TRBV29-1	NA	TRBJ2-2	NA	CSVPRSNTGELFF	TGCAGCGTTCCCAGGTCGAACACCGGGGAGCTGTTTTTT
TRBV18	NA	TRBJ2-7	NA	CASSPGSEQYF	TGTGCCAGCTCACCAGGGTCCGAGCAGTACTTC